Listed here are 21 T cell receptor beta chains from one sample, sequenced in a study of shared clonotypes between healthy human individuals. Sequencing used immunoSEQ multiplex PCR; TCRdb keeps in-frame clones, though not all of them. The table records some 1 million clones, under 80% of them present only once. Sequencing input: memory CD4+ T cells sorted from blood. Subset given: CD45RA-negative fraction. Receptors originate from a man between 18 and 35 years old in good health.

V usage is TRBV4-1 and J usage is TRBJ1-1; D not certain. The CDR3 loop spans 14 amino acids. Per germline, CDR1 MGHRA and CDR2 YSYEKL. The V end was cut by 5 bases, the J end by 4 bases, with 14 bases between. The DNA of the CDR3 is TGCGCCAGCAGCACACGGTCCTGGGGCACTGAAGCTTTCTTT. Amino acids: CASSTRSWGTEAFF.

The chain carries TRBV13 and TRBJ2-3; unclear D gene. Trimming removed 5 bases at V and 2 bases at J, with 5 bases between. CDR1 is PRHDT and CDR2 is FYEKMQ in the germline V gene (reference sequence). This CDR3 spans 12 amino acids. The CDR3 DNA reads TGTGCCAGCAGCCAATACACAGATACGCAGTATTTT. It yields the protein CASSQYTDTQYF.

The J gene is TRBJ1-1, the V gene TRBV7-2; D not resolved. Germline lookup yields CDR1 SGHTA and CDR2 FQGNSA. The CDR3 spans 14 residues. The V end was cut by 7 bases, the J end by 0 bases, with 12 bases between. The CDR3 DNA follows: TGTGCCAGCAAATCGAGCGCATTGAACACTGAAGCTTTCTTT. Its protein product is CASKSSALNTEAFF.

With respect to this clone: Other DNA sequences within the sample encode an identical CDR3. The CDR3 nucleotides read TGTGCCAGCAGCGTAGCGGAGGCTAACTATGGCTACACCTTC. Its translation: CASSVAEANYGYTF. The chain joins TRBV9 to TRBJ1-2, with D unresolved. CDR1 is SGDLS, CDR2 YYNGEE, per germline. Trimming left V 0 bases short and J 0 bases short, with 6 bases between. The CDR3 has 14 amino acids.

The V gene is TRBV25-1, the J gene TRBJ2-1; 12 nucleotides line up with TRBD2. Germline assignment: CDR1 MGHDK and CDR2 SYGVNS. The CDR3 spans 15 residues. V shed 4 bases, J shed 6 bases, and the junction held 4 bases outside the gene matches. The CDR3 loop reads CASSGPGLAGNEQFF. The CDR3 DNA reads TGTGCCAGCAGTGGGCCGGGACTAGCGGGCAATGAGCAGTTCTTC.

This sequence joins TRBV27 and TRBJ2-3, with D possibly TRBD2 on 6 matching bases. Per the germline V gene, CDR1 is MNHEY and CDR2 is SMNVEV (reference sequence). Trimming shortened V by 5 bases and J by 0 bases, and 15 bases separated the two germline ends. The CDR3 loop spans 16 amino acids. CDR3 sequence reads: CASSTEGRSSTDTQYF. CDR3 coding DNA: TGTGCCAGCAGTACCGAAGGGAGGTCTAGCACAGATACGCAGTATTTT.

The V call is TRBV10-3, the J call TRBJ2-2; 10 bases line up with TRBD2. Germline-derived CDR1 and CDR2 are ENHRY and SYGVKD. The CDR3 spans 14 residues. V lost 7 bases and J lost 1; bases outside the gene matches: 0. This chain's CDR3 is CAITSGGNTGELFF. Here the CDR3 DNA reads TGTGCCATCACTAGCGGGGGGAACACCGGGGAGCTGTTTTTT.

Comment on this clone: Other DNA sequences from this sample encode an identical CDR3 as well. The rearrangement links TRBV30 to TRBJ1-2; possible D gene TRBD1, 6 bases. The germline V gene encodes CDR1 GTSNPN and CDR2 SVGIG (reference sequence). This CDR3 region has 13 residues. Between the trimmed V and J ends, which lost 5 bases and 4 bases, there was a span of 14 bases. CDR3 in amino acids: CAWPRGGVYGYTF. CDR3 coding DNA: TGTGCCTGGCCTCGAGGGGGGGTCTATGGCTACACCTTC. The whole variable domain, filled in from reference TRBV30 and TRBJ1-2, reads SQTIHQWPATLVQPVGSPLSLECTVEGTSNPNLYWYRQAAGRGLQLLFYSVGIGQISSEVPQNLSASRPQDRQFILSSKKLLLSDSGFYLCAWPRGGVYGYTFGSGTRLTVV.

The chain has TRBV6-1 and TRBJ1-6; unclear D gene. Trimming left V 2 bases short and J 9 bases short, with 11 bases between. Germline CDR1 reads MNHNS; CDR2 reads SASEGT. The CDR3 loop spans 14 amino acids. CDR3 sequence reads: CASSESSFRSPLHF. CDR3 nucleotides: TGTGCCAGCAGTGAATCTTCTTTTCGTTCACCCCTCCACTTT.

This clone has only a few counts. V usage is TRBV30 and J usage is TRBJ2-1; 7 bases fit TRBD1. The CDR3 loop spans 15 amino acids. Germline V gives CDR1 GTSNPN, CDR2 SVGIG (reference sequence). J gave up 3 bases and V 0 bases, and 5 bases lay outside the gene matches. CDR3 sequence (DNA): TGTGCCTGGAGTGTACTAAGGGACAGCTACAATGAGCAGTTCTTC. Translated, it gives CAWSVLRDSYNEQFF.

The rearrangement joins TRBV10-3 to TRBJ2-1, with TRBD2 identical over 9 bases. Germline assignment: CDR1 ENHRY and CDR2 SYGVKD. The junction had 7 bases not matched to a gene; V was cut back by 7 bases and J by 6 bases. The CDR3 has 14 residues. Written as DNA, the CDR3 is TGTGCCATCAATGCGGGAGGGTATGGCAATGAGCAGTTCTTC. Its protein is CAINAGGYGNEQFF.

The chain uses TRBV21-1 and TRBJ2-3; the D segment call TRBD2 is taken from the table without a DNA check. TRBV21-1 is reported as a pseudogene. CDR3 size: 15 residues. This CDR3 is CASSKEGRRADTQYF. For the CDR3, the DNA is TGTGCCAGCAGCAAAGAAGGGAGAAGGGCAGATACGCAGTATTTT.

About this clone itself: This sample includes further DNA sequences coding for the same CDR3. The gene calls are TRBV27 and TRBJ2-1; unclear D gene. The CDR3 covers 10 residues. V gave up 8 bases and J gave up 4 bases, with 3 bases separating them. Germline assignment: CDR1 MNHEY and CDR2 SMNVEV (reference sequence). The CDR3 bases are TGTGCCAGCGGGTACAATGAGCAGTTCTTC. It is translated as CASGYNEQFF.

J is TRBJ2-5 and V is TRBV4-3; unclear D gene. Between the trimmed V and J ends, which lost 0 bases and 7 bases, there was a span of 21 bases. The germline V gene has CDR1 LGHNA and CDR2 YSLEER. This CDR3 is built from 17 residues. The CDR3 DNA reads TGCGCCAGCAGCCAAGATGATGGTAGTCGGGTTGGTGGGACCCAGTACTTC. Its translation is CASSQDDGSRVGGTQYF.

This clone was counted a few times. The rearrangement links TRBV7-2 to TRBJ1-1; possibly TRBD1 for D (5 bases). The CDR3 loop spans 13 amino acids. From germline, CDR1 is SGHTA and CDR2 FQGNSA. V was trimmed by 5 bases and J by 5 bases, leaving 12 bases between them. CDR3 residues: CASSRQGATEAFF. The CDR3 DNA reads TGTGCCAGCAGCCGCCAGGGTGCGACTGAAGCTTTCTTT. Full variable domain (remainder filled in from reference TRBV7-2 and TRBJ1-1): GAGVSQSPSNKVTEKGKDVELRCDPISGHTALYWYRQSLGQGLEFLIYFQGNSAPDKSGLPSDRFSAERTGGSVSTLTIQRTQQEDSAVYLCASSRQGATEAFFGQGTRLTVV.

V gene TRBV7-2 combines with J gene TRBJ2-5; maybe TRBD1 (6 bases). The CDR3 has 14 amino acids. V gave up 5 bases and J gave up 4 bases, with 14 bases separating them. Germline CDR1 reads SGHTA; CDR2 reads FQGNSA. CDR3 DNA sequence: TGTGCCAGCAGCGAAGGGGGAGTAGGAGAGACCCAGTACTTC. This sequence encodes CASSEGGVGETQYF.

On this clone itself: A read error may be the cause here, since a much bigger clone is one base away. This specimen includes other DNA sequences encoding the same CDR3. The chain links TRBV28 to TRBJ2-7; D not certain. This CDR3 has 11 residues. The V and J ends lost 4 bases and 3 bases respectively, with 4 bases between them. CDR1 MDHEN and CDR2 SYDVKM come from the germline V gene. As DNA, the CDR3 is TGTGCCAGCAGTTCCGACTACGAGCAGTACTTC. Translating gives CASSSDYEQYF.

In regard to this clone: The same CDR3 is also encoded by other DNA sequences in this sample. The chain recombines TRBV5-1 with TRBJ1-1, with a possible D match to TRBD1 (5 bases). This CDR3 comprises 14 residues. From germline, CDR1 is SGHRS and CDR2 YFSETQ. Trimming stripped 0 bases from V and 0 bases from J, with 6 bases between. CDR3 nucleotides: TGCGCCAGCAGCTTGGGGGGCTTGAACACTGAAGCTTTCTTT. It encodes CASSLGGLNTEAFF.

The rearrangement uses TRBV5-4 and TRBJ2-1; the D call may be TRBD1 or TRBD2 (5 bases each). V was clipped by 4 bases and J by 8 bases, with 13 bases between them. This CDR3 is 13 amino acids long. Germline V lookup: CDR1 SGHNT, CDR2 YYREEE (reference sequence). CDR3 residues: CASSARDRHEQFF. CDR3 bases: TGTGCCAGCAGCGCCCGGGACCGCCATGAGCAGTTCTTC.

The chain has TRBV11-2 and TRBJ2-5; 15 bases map to TRBD2. The CDR3 length is 19 residues. V shed 5 bases, J shed 4 bases, and the junction held 14 bases outside the gene matches. In germline, CDR1 is SGHAT, CDR2 FQNNGV. The CDR3 DNA follows: TGTGCCAGCAGCCCTGGGACTAGCGGGGGGTATAGGGTGGTAGAGACCCAGTACTTC. Encoded protein: CASSPGTSGGYRVVETQYF.

This clone was seen more than once but under ten times. The chain employs TRBV5-1 and TRBJ2-3; TRBD2 agrees at 9 bases. In germline, CDR1 is SGHRS, CDR2 YFSETQ. This CDR3 spans 16 amino acids. Losses at the gene ends were 0 bases for V and 4 bases for J; bases not matched to a gene: 6. The CDR3 reads CASSLDGGRASDTQYF. In DNA form, the CDR3 reads TGCGCCAGCAGCTTGGATGGCGGGAGGGCCTCAGATACGCAGTATTTT.